The clone carrying this T cell receptor (beta chain) was detected a few times. What it binds is not known. These data originate in a study of cytomegalovirus exposure and HLA in healthy donors. General observations from the study: The authors confirmed in vitro that three CMV-associated chains were specific for CMV antigens. Among donors in an Asian-associated ancestry cluster, a later analysis reportedly found fewer N-insertions than the roughly 700-donor mean. Accurate predictions that matched the HLA-A and HLA-B alleles of most subjects were reportedly made from TCR beta sequences.

This CDR3 comprises 15 residues. V lost 3 bases, J lost 4 bases, and 6 bases stayed unmatched. Per the germline V gene, CDR1 is MNHNS and CDR2 is SASEGT. PCR involved 60 Vbeta and 13 Jbeta primers. Repertoires were generated with immunoSEQ multiplex PCR, while TCRdb's copy carries only in-frame clones and drops some. In the table there are about 160,000 clones, just under 80% of which are singletons. The clonotype was recovered from a woman between 50 and 59 years old in good health and CMV-seronegative. V and J are TRBV6-1 and TRBJ2-1; TRBD2 matches at 7 bases. The sequencing sample was made of PBMCs. CDR3 coding DNA: TGTGCCAGCAGTGACAGCGGGGATAGATACAATGAGCAGTTCTTC. It yields the protein CASSDSGDRYNEQFF.